The sequence of this TCR beta chain was determined in a study of cytomegalovirus exposure and HLA in healthy donors. Everyone who donated was a healthy bone marrow donor. Trimming took off 4 bases at V and 3 bases at J, with 13 bases between the two ends. Germline V lookup: CDR1 LGHNA, CDR2 YSLEER. The CDR3 is 15 amino acids. In the PCR, 60 Vbeta and 13 Jbeta primers were used. Repertoires were generated with immunoSEQ multiplex PCR, while TCRdb's copy carries only in-frame clones and drops some. The sample consists of 75,000 to 90,000 clones, around 82% of them appearing once. Sequenced input: PBMCs. This receptor was obtained from a man aged 50 to 60 in good health and CMV-seronegative. The V gene is TRBV4-3, the J gene TRBJ1-3; D may be TRBD1 (6 bases). The CDR3: CASSRADRFGNTIYF. The CDR3 DNA follows: TGCGCCAGCAGCCGGGCAGACAGGTTTGGAAACACCATATATTTT.